This T cell receptor (beta chain) was recorded in a study of shared clonotypes between healthy human individuals. Study-wide findings and caveats: Naive subsets generally exceeded memory subsets in estimated richness. The study's rarefaction showed incomplete sorted-subset sequencing despite large depth.

Sequencing was performed with immunoSEQ multiplex PCR; in TCRdb, only in-frame clones are kept and a portion is missing. This table holds around 2,000,000 clones, approximately 94% found once. Note on this clone: Antigen: not known.

CD45RO-negative CD8 cells positively selected for CCR7 made up the naive population, which excluded terminally differentiated effector memory CD45RA+ cells. Germline assignment: CDR1 MDHEN and CDR2 SYDVKM. The length of the CDR3 is 15 residues. Trimming removed 6 bases at V and 4 bases at J, with 18 bases between. The clonotype comes from a man between 18 and 29 years old in good health. This chain joins TRBV28 and TRBJ1-2; possible D gene TRBD1, 5 bases. Sequenced: naive CD8+ T cells sorted from blood. CDR3 nucleotide sequence: TGTGCCAGCAGGCCCTATGCAGGGTTGGGCTATGGCTACACCTTC. It translates to CASRPYAGLGYGYTF.